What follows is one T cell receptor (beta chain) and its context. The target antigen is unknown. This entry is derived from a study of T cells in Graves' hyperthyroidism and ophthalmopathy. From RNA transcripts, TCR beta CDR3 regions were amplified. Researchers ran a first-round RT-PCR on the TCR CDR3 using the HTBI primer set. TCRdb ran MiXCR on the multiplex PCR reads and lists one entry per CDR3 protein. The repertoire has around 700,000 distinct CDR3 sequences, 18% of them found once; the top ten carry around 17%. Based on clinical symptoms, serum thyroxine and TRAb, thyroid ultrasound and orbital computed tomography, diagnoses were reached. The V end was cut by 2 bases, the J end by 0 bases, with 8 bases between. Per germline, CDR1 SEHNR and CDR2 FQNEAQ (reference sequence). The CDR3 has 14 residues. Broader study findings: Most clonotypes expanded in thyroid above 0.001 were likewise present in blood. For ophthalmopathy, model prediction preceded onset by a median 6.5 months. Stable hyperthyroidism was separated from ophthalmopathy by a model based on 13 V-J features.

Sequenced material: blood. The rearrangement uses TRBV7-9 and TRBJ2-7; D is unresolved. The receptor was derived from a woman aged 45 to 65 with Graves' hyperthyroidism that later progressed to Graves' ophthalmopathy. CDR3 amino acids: CASSLPASSYEQYF. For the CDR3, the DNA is TGTGCCAGCAGCTTACCCGCTAGCTCCTACGAGCAGTACTTC.